Shown below are 26 T cell receptor beta chains from a single sample sequenced in a study of control samples from healthy donors and cancer patients. Only in-frame clones appear in the TCRdb table, and some are missing; sequencing was by immunoSEQ multiplex PCR. The repertoire holds 98,000 or so clones, with about 80% as singletons. The specimen was blood. The receptors were gathered from a man in his late teens or twenties in good health.

V is TRBV5-6 and J is TRBJ2-7, with 7 bases aligning to TRBD1. The CDR3 is made up of 15 amino acids. J gave up 0 bases and V 0 bases, and 3 bases lay outside the gene matches. The V gene's germline CDR1 is SGHDT and CDR2 YYEEEE. The CDR3 nucleotides are TGTGCCAGCAGCTTGGGCAGGGACAGCTCCTACGAGCAGTACGTC. It yields the protein CASSLGRDSSYEQYV.

The chain is built from TRBV11-3 and TRBJ2-1; 7 bases map to TRBD1. CDR1 and CDR2 (germline): SGHNT, YENEEA. The CDR3 totals 14 residues. V lost 5 bases and J lost 7; bases outside the gene matches: 8. CDR3 nucleotides: TGTGCCAGCAGCCCCAGACAGGGACGGAATGAGCAGTTCTTC. It yields the protein CASSPRQGRNEQFF. The full variable domain, its missing parts supplied by reference TRBV11-3 and TRBJ2-1, is EAGVVQSPRYKIIEKKQPVAFWCNPISGHNTLYWYLQNLGQGPELLIRYENEEAVDDSQLPKDRFSAERLKGVDSTLKIQPAELGDSAVYLCASSPRQGRNEQFFGPGTRLTVL.

V gene TRBV2 combines with J gene TRBJ2-7; D is tentatively TRBD1 or TRBD2 (5 bases each). The V gene's germline CDR1 is SNHLY and CDR2 FYNNEI. The CDR3 has 14 residues. Trimming removed 10 bases from V and 3 bases from J, with 19 bases in between. Written as DNA, the CDR3 is TGTGCCATCCTAGAGGGTCAGGGAGACTACGAGCAGTACGTC. Protein: CAILEGQGDYEQYV.

The chain uses TRBV6-1 and TRBJ1-2; 8 bases line up with TRBD1. The CDR3 runs to 15 residues. The trim removed 3 bases at V and 8 bases at J, leaving 11 bases unmatched. The germline CDR1 and CDR2 sequences are MNHNS and SASEGT. The CDR3 protein is CASSESRTGNGGYTF. The CDR3 DNA sequence: TGTGCCAGCAGTGAGTCAAGGACAGGGAATGGAGGCTACACCTTC.

The CDR3 here is CASSGGGFGYTF. Here the CDR3 DNA reads TGTGCCAGCAGTGGGGGGGGTTTCGGCTACACCTTC. The chain has TRBV28 and TRBJ1-2, with D possibly matching TRBD1 (5 bases). The CDR3 is 12 residues long. V was trimmed by 5 bases and J by 8 bases, leaving 12 bases between them. Germline CDR1 MDHEN, CDR2 SYDVKM.

This chain joins TRBV3-1 (or the pseudogene TRBV3-2) and TRBJ2-7; 8 bases are shared with TRBD1. The V gene's germline CDR1 is LGHDT and CDR2 YNNKEL (reference sequence). V was pared by 4 bases and J by 0 bases, with 11 bases of the junction left unmatched. The CDR3 extends over 17 amino acids. CDR3: CASSPSRTGISSYEQYF. For the CDR3, the DNA is TGTGCCAGCAGCCCGAGCCGGACAGGGATAAGCTCCTACGAGCAGTACTTC.

The chain joins TRBV28 to TRBJ1-5; D gene uncertain. The germline V gene encodes CDR1 MDHEN and CDR2 SYDVKM. The V end lost 2 bases, the J end lost 6 bases, and 14 bases lay between the germline ends. This CDR3 is 15 amino acids long. CDR3 sequence: CASSLGSRWAQPQHF. CDR3 in DNA: TGTGCCAGCAGTTTAGGGTCGAGGTGGGCTCAGCCCCAGCATTTT.

This sequence joins TRBV2 and TRBJ1-1; D is possibly TRBD1 (5 bases). The V gene lost 6 bases and the J gene lost 2 bases, with 16 bases spanning the gap. CDR1 is SNHLY and CDR2 is FYNNEI in the germline V gene. This CDR3 has 15 residues. For the CDR3, the DNA is TGTGCCAGCAGAGGTGACAGAAAATCTAACACTGAAGCTTTCTTT. Its translation: CASRGDRKSNTEAFF.

This sequence joins TRBV18 and TRBJ1-2; D call uncertain. Trimming stripped 3 bases from V and 3 bases from J, with 11 bases between. CDR1 is KGHSH and CDR2 is LQKENI in the germline V gene. The CDR3 contains 14 residues. The chain's CDR3 is CASSPPDVYYGYTF. The DNA for the CDR3 is TGTGCCAGCTCACCCCCGGACGTATACTATGGCTACACCTTC. Looking up the rest from reference TRBV18 and TRBJ1-2 gives the full variable domain: NAGVMQNPRHLVRRRGQEARLRCSPMKGHSHVYWYRQLPEEGLKFMVYLQKENIIDESGMPKERFSAEFPKEGPSILRIQQVVRGDSAAYFCASSPPDVYYGYTFGSGTRLTVV.

This chain joins TRBV7-9 and TRBJ1-1; D is uncertain. The germline CDR1 and CDR2 sequences are SEHNR and FQNEAQ (reference sequence). The V and J ends lost 5 bases and 5 bases respectively, with 6 bases between them. The CDR3 consists of 11 residues. The CDR3 sequence is CASSEGTEAFF. CDR3 sequence (DNA): TGTGCCAGCAGCGAGGGAACTGAAGCTTTCTTT.

The V call is TRBV28, the J call TRBJ1-3; D uncertain. The CDR3 runs 11 residues. Trimming shortened V by 6 bases and J by 4 bases, and 4 bases separated the two germline ends. Germline V gene data show CDR1 as MDHEN and CDR2 as SYDVKM. CDR3 DNA: TGTGCCAGCAGGGTAGGAAACACCATATATTTT. Amino acids: CASRVGNTIYF.

The rearrangement links TRBV19 to TRBJ2-2; 9 nucleotides agree with TRBD1. Germline V lookup: CDR1 LNHDA, CDR2 SQIVND (reference sequence). The CDR3 contains 15 residues. Trimming at V came to 3 bases and at J to 2 bases, leaving 1 base not matched to a gene. CDR3 sequence reads: CASSMGQGNTGELFF. Written as DNA, the CDR3 is TGTGCCAGTAGTATGGGACAGGGTAACACCGGGGAGCTGTTTTTT.

This clone appeared once. The chain combines TRBV19 with TRBJ1-5, with 8 bases aligning to TRBD1. Trimming cost V 5 bases and J 2 bases; bases outside gene matches: 11. CDR1 and CDR2 from the germline V gene are LNHDA and SQIVND (reference sequence). The CDR3 has 17 residues. The CDR3: CASSVGAGGGGNQPQHF. The DNA for the CDR3 is TGTGCCAGTAGTGTAGGGGCAGGGGGCGGGGGCAATCAGCCCCAGCATTTT.

The chain combines TRBV25-1 with TRBJ2-1; the D gene is possibly TRBD1 (5 bases). The ends were cut back, 2 bases at V and 5 bases at J, with 19 bases in the middle. Germline lookup yields CDR1 MGHDK and CDR2 SYGVNS. CDR3 size: 17 residues. The CDR3 DNA follows: TGTGCCAGCAGTGAAATCCCGGACGCGGAAGGGGACAATGAGCAGTTCTTC. Translated, it gives CASSEIPDAEGDNEQFF.

The rearrangement links TRBV28 to TRBJ2-5; 7 nucleotides match TRBD1. Germline V gene data show CDR1 as MDHEN and CDR2 as SYDVKM. The CDR3 consists of 15 residues. Trimming removed 3 bases from V and 2 bases from J; junction bases left unmatched: 6. The CDR3 nucleotides read TGTGCCAGCAGTTTGATCCGGACAGGACAAGAGACCCAGTACTTC. Protein product: CASSLIRTGQETQYF.

J is TRBJ2-6 and V is TRBV4-1; the match to TRBD2 covers 7 bases. From germline, CDR1 is MGHRA and CDR2 YSYEKL. Germline trimming cut 4 bases from V and 2 bases from J; bases unmatched to any gene: 8. The CDR3 consists of 17 residues. The CDR3: CASSRIPGTTGANVLTF. CDR3 in DNA: TGCGCCAGCAGCCGAATACCAGGGACTACTGGGGCCAACGTCCTGACTTTC.

As DNA, the CDR3 is TGTGCCAGCAATACGGGGACGGTTAGCACAGATACGCAGTATTTT. Amino acids: CASNTGTVSTDTQYF. The rearrangement joins TRBV27 to TRBJ2-3; D is tentatively TRBD1 or TRBD2 (5 bases each). CDR1 and CDR2 (germline): MNHEY, SMNVEV (reference sequence). CDR3 length: 15 residues. V gave up 7 bases and J gave up 0 bases, with 14 bases separating them.

The rearrangement joins TRBV7-2 to TRBJ1-1; D is ambiguous. This CDR3 comprises 13 residues. The V gene's germline CDR1 is SGHTA and CDR2 FQGNSA. Trimming cost V 1 base and J 1 base, with 4 bases left between them. The CDR3 DNA is TGTGCCAGCAGCTTAGGATGGAACACTGAAGCTTTCTTT. Encoded protein: CASSLGWNTEAFF.

The CDR3 DNA sequence: TGTGCCAGTAGTCTCTCCGCGGGGAGCTCCTACAATGAGCAGTTCTTC. Translating it yields CASSLSAGSSYNEQFF. The rearrangement uses TRBV19 and TRBJ2-1; D is possibly TRBD2 (6 bases). Germline CDR1 and CDR2: LNHDA and SQIVND (reference sequence). This CDR3 has 16 amino acids. V was pared by 5 bases and J by 0 bases, with 14 bases between.

The genes are TRBV24-1 and TRBJ2-1; D possibly uses TRBD1 or TRBD2 (5 bases each). The CDR3 has 18 amino acids. V was pared by 1 base and J by 5 bases, with 20 bases between. The germline gives CDR1 KGHDR, CDR2 SFDVKD. The CDR3 DNA is TGTGCCACCAGTGATTTAAGGGGCAGGGACGCAGAAAACAATGAGCAGTTCTTC. It encodes CATSDLRGRDAENNEQFF.

This clone was seen only once. Other DNA sequences in this sample translate to the same CDR3. The chain is built from TRBV9 and TRBJ2-5; 8 nucleotides line up with TRBD2. The CDR3 spans 15 residues. Germline-derived CDR1 and CDR2 are SGDLS and YYNGEE. Trimming at V came to 0 bases and at J to 2 bases, leaving 3 bases not matched to a gene. As DNA, the CDR3 is TGTGCCAGCAGCGTAGGTCGGGGGGGACAAGAGACCCAGTACTTC. Translation: CASSVGRGGQETQYF. Full variable domain (missing parts from reference TRBV9 and TRBJ2-5): DSGVTQTPKHLITATGQRVTLRCSPRSGDLSVYWYQQSLDQGLQFLIQYYNGEERAKGNILERFSAQQFPDLHSELNLSSLELGDSALYFCASSVGRGGQETQYFGPGTRLLVL.

The J gene is TRBJ1-2, the V gene TRBV27; 10 bases match TRBD1. CDR3 length: 15 residues. Germline V gene lookup returns CDR1 MNHEY and CDR2 SMNVEV (reference sequence). Trimming took 5 bases from V and 4 from J; bases not matched to a gene: 7. CDR3 nucleotides: TGTGCCAGCAGTCCCGGGACAGGGGTATTCTATGGCTACACCTTC. Translating gives CASSPGTGVFYGYTF.

The chain uses TRBV15 and TRBJ1-1, with TRBD1 matching 9 bases. The CDR3 length is 15 residues. V shed 3 bases and J 4 bases; nucleotides not matched to a gene: 6. Germline V gives CDR1 LNHNV, CDR2 YYDKDF (reference sequence). CDR3 sequence reads: CATSRGQGWGTEAFF. The CDR3 DNA is TGTGCCACCAGCAGGGGACAGGGCTGGGGCACTGAAGCTTTCTTT.

The chain carries TRBV7-2 and TRBJ2-1, with D possibly being TRBD2 (7 bases). Per germline, CDR1 SGHTA and CDR2 FQGNSA. V was pared by 3 bases and J by 0 bases, with 9 bases between. This CDR3 is 15 amino acids long. For the CDR3, the DNA is TGTGCCAGCAGCTTCGCGGGGGCCTCCTACAATGAGCAGTTCTTC. Translation: CASSFAGASYNEQFF.

In its sample, this clone was seen a few times. The CDR3, as DNA: TGCGCCAGCAGCCAAGGAGGGATAGCGGCCTACACCTTC. Its translation: CASSQGGIAAYTF. V gene TRBV4-1 combines with J gene TRBJ1-2; D remains unclear. Germline values: CDR1 MGHRA, CDR2 YSYEKL. V shed 1 base and J shed 10 bases, with 13 bases lying between them. This CDR3 comprises 13 residues.

J is TRBJ1-2 and V is TRBV5-1; 8 bases align to TRBD1. CDR3 length equals 13 residues. J lost 8 bases, V lost 2 bases, and 5 bases had no gene match. Germline CDR1 SGHRS, CDR2 YFSETQ. CDR3 sequence (DNA): TGCGCCAGCAGCTTCGACAGGGGCGGCGGCTACACCTTC. Translated, it gives CASSFDRGGGYTF.